Following are 24 T cell receptor beta chains from one sample sequenced in a study of blood T cells in healthy people across ages. Together with a sample-barcoded 5' primer, a J-beta primer mix was included in a second PCR lasting about 6 to 12 cycles. MiXCR, applied by TCRdb to the 5' RACE reads, yields one record per CDR3 protein. Of 650,000 to 700,000 distinct CDR3 sequences in the sample, roughly half were seen once. The sequencing sample was made of blood. The origin of the receptors is a woman older than 75 in good health.

The V call is TRBV27, the J call TRBJ1-2, with 8 bases that match TRBD1. In germline, CDR1 is MNHEY, CDR2 SMNVEV (reference sequence). J gave up 5 bases and V 6 bases, and 17 bases lay outside the gene matches. The CDR3 has 17 amino acids. The CDR3, as DNA: TGTGCCAGCAGGACCCGAGACAGGGGACGCGATAAGTATGGCTACACCTTC. Translating gives CASRTRDRGRDKYGYTF.

CDR3 loop: CASSIQGSWDEQYF. The DNA for the CDR3 is TGTGCCAGCAGTATACAGGGGTCTTGGGACGAGCAGTACTTC. The chain has TRBV27 and TRBJ2-5; 7 bases agree with TRBD1. The better agreement between TRBJ2-7 and the DNA end casts doubt on the J call. Germline CDR1 is MNHEY and CDR2 is SMNVEV (reference sequence). The CDR3 consists of 14 residues.

Remarks on this clonotype: This clone may be a read error of a much larger clone one base away. The V call is TRBV9, the J call TRBJ2-7; 9 bases match TRBD2. The V gene end was trimmed by 1 base and the J gene end by 7 bases; junction bases not matched to a gene: 12. Germline V gene data show CDR1 as SGDLS and CDR2 as YYNGEE. The CDR3 contains 16 residues. The CDR3 spells CASSVSIAGVNNEQYF. Written as DNA, the CDR3 is TGTGCCAGCAGCGTATCAATAGCGGGAGTGAACAATGAGCAGTACTTC.

Regarding this clonotype: A single base separates this from a much larger clone, so it may be a read error. The chain combines TRBV5-1 with TRBJ2-7, with 8 bases identical to TRBD1. Trimming removed 5 bases from V and 3 bases from J; junction bases left unmatched: 7. CDR3 length: 14 amino acids. The germline V gene encodes CDR1 SGHRS and CDR2 YFSETQ. The DNA of the CDR3 is TGCGCCAGCAGAGTTGACAGGGGAGGCTACGAGCAGTACTTC. It encodes CASRVDRGGYEQYF.

A few counts support this clonotype. This rearrangement joins TRBV7-3 to TRBJ2-1, with TRBD2 matching over 8 bases. Germline V gene sequence: CDR1 SGHTA, CDR2 FQGTGA. J was trimmed by 4 bases and V by 5 bases; bases with no gene match: 7. The CDR3 sequence is 15 residues long. The CDR3 DNA follows: TGTGCCAGCAGCGCGGGACTAGTGACATACAATGAGCAGTTCTTC. It codes for CASSAGLVTYNEQFF.

Comments on this clonotype: Compared with germline, one end of the junction differs, possibly owing to a read error. This rearrangement joins TRBV6-5 to TRBJ2-1; TRBD2 aligns across 9 bases. This CDR3 spans 15 amino acids. Germline CDR1 is MNHEY and CDR2 is SVGAGI. In DNA, the CDR3 is TGTGCCAGCAGGCGGGGACTAGCTGCGGGTAATGGGCAGTTCTTC. This encodes CASRRGLAAGNGQFF.

This chain joins TRBV15 and TRBJ1-6, with D maybe TRBD1 (5 bases). Germline values: CDR1 LNHNV, CDR2 YYDKDF (reference sequence). The CDR3 runs 14 residues. V was shortened by 9 bases and J by 6 bases, with 15 bases between the two germline ends. CDR3 nucleotides: TGTGCCACTACAGACCGGGACCCTAATTCACCCCTCCACTTT. This encodes CATTDRDPNSPLHF.

The rearrangement uses TRBV12-3 or TRBV12-4 and TRBJ2-7, with TRBD1 matching over 8 bases. CDR3 size: 14 residues. The trim removed 5 bases at V and 2 bases at J, leaving 5 bases unmatched. The CDR3 sequence is CASSLQGQAYEQYF. CDR3 nucleotides: TGTGCCAGCAGTCTACAGGGACAGGCCTACGAGCAGTACTTC.

The count of this clonotype is one. The V and J genes are TRBV30 and TRBJ1-5; 8 positions match TRBD1. The V segment lost 6 bases and the J segment 0 bases; nucleotides outside the gene matches: 7. This CDR3 is 15 amino acids long. In germline, CDR1 is GTSNPN, CDR2 SVGIG (reference sequence). CDR3: CACQTGAFSNQPQHF. CDR3 nucleotides: TGTGCCTGCCAGACAGGGGCATTTAGCAATCAGCCCCAGCATTTT.

This clonotype was detected many times. V and J are TRBV10-3 and TRBJ2-1; the match to TRBD2 covers 8 bases. In germline, CDR1 is ENHRY, CDR2 SYGVKD. There are 17 residues in the CDR3. V was clipped by 0 bases and J by 7 bases; unmatched bases: 11. In DNA form, the CDR3 reads TGTGCCATCAGTGAGTCTGACGGCGGGGGGAGGAGGAATGAGCAGTTCTTC. It yields the protein CAISESDGGGRRNEQFF.

Details on this clonotype: Just one base apart from a much larger clone, this may be a read error. The J gene is TRBJ2-5, the V gene TRBV6-5, with a weak D call TRBD1 (7 bases). Deletions cut 2 bases from V and 11 bases from J, with 30 bases between. The CDR3 has 18 amino acids. Germline V CDR1 and CDR2: MNHEY, SVGAGI. CDR3 region: CASSYHRTGRETYNEQYF. CDR3 bases: TGTGCCAGCAGTTACCACCGGACAGGACGGGAGACCTACAATGAGCAGTACTTC.

This clonotype has a count of ten or more. V usage is TRBV24-1 and J usage is TRBJ1-2; D is unclear. The germline V and J ends were trimmed by 1 base and 8 bases, with 10 bases remaining between them. The CDR3 consists of 13 residues. CDR1 is KGHDR, CDR2 SFDVKD, per germline. Here the CDR3 DNA reads TGTGCCACCAGTGATTTCCGGGCTTACGGCTACACCTTC. This encodes CATSDFRAYGYTF.

Details on this clonotype: A much larger clone lies a single base off, so this may be a read error. V is TRBV9 and J is TRBJ2-5; 10 bases are a match to TRBD1. Germline loops: CDR1 SGDLS, CDR2 YYNGEE. This CDR3 is built from 17 residues. The CDR3 nucleotides are TGTGTCAGCAGCCAATCGCCGGGACAGGGGTTTCGCGAGACCCAGTACTTC. It encodes CVSSQSPGQGFRETQYF.

Notes on this clonotype: One end of the junction varies from germline; a read error may be responsible. The genes are TRBV6-5 and TRBJ2-1; 15 bases agree with TRBD2. Germline-derived CDR1 and CDR2 are MNHEY and SVGAGI. The CDR3 is 16 residues long. For the CDR3, the DNA is TGTGCCTGCAGTTTCCTCGGACTAGCGGGAGGGAAGGAGCAGTTCTTC. Translated: CACSFLGLAGGKEQFF.

This clonotype was counted between two and nine times. The J gene is TRBJ2-2, the V gene TRBV10-3; weak D call: TRBD1 (6 bases). The length of the CDR3 is 17 residues. Trimming stripped 2 bases from V and 5 bases from J, with 18 bases between. Germline loops: CDR1 ENHRY, CDR2 SYGVKD. Here the CDR3 DNA reads TGTGCCATCAGTGAGCCAACAGGGAGAAAGGGAACCGGGGAGCTGTTTTTT. It encodes CAISEPTGRKGTGELFF.

This clonotype was picked up one time. V gene TRBV4-3 combines with J gene TRBJ2-5; D is unclear. Trimming took 1 base from V and 0 from J, leaving 9 bases between them. CDR1 is LGHNA and CDR2 is YSLEER in the germline V gene. The CDR3 contains 15 residues. The CDR3 DNA reads TGCGCCAGCAGCCAAGGCTCTGGTGACCAAGAGACCCAGTACTTC. Its protein product is CASSQGSGDQETQYF.

V usage is TRBV2 and J usage is TRBJ2-5, with D uncertain. CDR1 is SNHLY, CDR2 FYNNEI, per germline. CDR3 length: 13 residues. The ends were cut back, 4 bases at V and 11 bases at J, with 17 bases in the middle. CDR3 loop: CASSAGRNNEQYF. The CDR3 coding sequence is TGTGCCAGCAGTGCTGGCAGGAACAATGAGCAGTACTTC.

As for this clonotype: A much larger clone is a single base away; this may be a read error. V and J are TRBV7-2 and TRBJ2-6, with no clear D. Trimming shortened V by 7 bases and J by 0 bases, and 16 bases separated the two germline ends. This CDR3 is 17 amino acids long. The germline V gene has CDR1 SGHTA and CDR2 FQGNSA. CDR3 amino acids: CASNLTRPVSGANVLTF. For the CDR3, the DNA is TGTGCCAGCAACCTAACCCGTCCGGTCTCTGGGGCCAACGTCCTGACTTTC.

In its sample, this clonotype was seen a few times. V is TRBV4-1 and J is TRBJ1-5; D is unclear. The CDR3 runs to 14 residues. V lost 0 bases to trimming and J lost 15 bases, with 18 bases between them. Germline V gene lookup returns CDR1 MGHRA and CDR2 YSYEKL. In DNA, the CDR3 is TGCGCCAGCAGCCAAGATGGGCAGTTTGGGGTCCGGCATTTT. It specifies CASSQDGQFGVRHF.

V and J are TRBV20-1 and TRBJ1-2, with D tentatively TRBD1 (5 bases). Deletions cut 0 bases from V and 7 bases from J, with 18 bases between. This CDR3 contains 15 residues. The germline V gene has CDR1 DFQATT and CDR2 SNEGSKA (reference sequence). The CDR3 bases are TGCAGTGCTAGAGATGGCCCCGGGACGGCGAGTGGCTACACCTTC. The encoded protein is CSARDGPGTASGYTF.

This clonotype was recorded only once. V gene TRBV11-2 combines with J gene TRBJ1-1, with unresolved D. CDR3 length: 17 residues. Trimming left V 5 bases short and J 1 base short, with 20 bases between. Germline V lookup: CDR1 SGHAT, CDR2 FQNNGV. The CDR3 here is CASSPSGLRPENTEAFF. In DNA form, the CDR3 reads TGTGCCAGCAGCCCCTCCGGTTTGAGACCTGAGAACACTGAAGCTTTCTTT. The full variable domain, in which reference TRBV11-2 and TRBJ1-1 provide the parts outside the CDR3, is EAGVAQSPRYKIIEKRQSVAFWCNPISGHATLYWYQQILGQGPKLLIQFQNNGVVDDSQLPKDRFSAERLKGVDSTLKIQPAKLEDSAVYLCASSPSGLRPENTEAFFGQGTRLTVV.

J is TRBJ2-7 and V is TRBV7-9; 9 positions match TRBD1. TRBJ2-5 matches the DNA end more closely, so the J call is doubtful. This CDR3 contains 15 residues. CDR1 SEHNR and CDR2 FQNEAQ come from the germline V gene (reference sequence). CDR3 in DNA: TGTGCCAGCAGCTTAACGGGACAGGGTCGGGAGACCCAGTACTTC. Translated: CASSLTGQGRETQYF.

The chain has TRBV29-1 and TRBJ2-3, with a tentative D call TRBD1 (6 bases). The CDR3 has 13 residues. Trimming took off 2 bases at V and 8 bases at J, with 14 bases between the two ends. Germline V gene sequence: CDR1 SQVTM, CDR2 ANQGSEA. The CDR3 is CSVEPRGDGTQYF. The CDR3 bases are TGCAGCGTTGAACCCAGGGGAGACGGTACGCAGTATTTT.

This clonotype has at least ten counts. The genes are TRBV5-1 and TRBJ2-4; the match to TRBD1 covers 12 bases. Unmatched junction bases numbered 10, after V lost 0 bases and J lost 0 bases. Germline V gene sequence: CDR1 SGHRS, CDR2 YFSETQ. The CDR3 runs to 20 residues. This CDR3 reads CASSLAGQGARGLAKNIQYF. The CDR3 DNA is TGCGCCAGCAGCTTGGCGGGACAGGGGGCGAGGGGACTAGCCAAAAACATTCAGTACTTC.